This T cell receptor beta chain derives from a study of cytomegalovirus exposure and HLA in healthy donors. The PCR had 60 Vbeta and 13 Jbeta primers. Profiling relied on immunoSEQ multiplex PCR, and the TCRdb table lists in-frame clones only, not all of them. The ten top clones account for 2.1%, within a sample of about 48,000 clones. Note on this clone: Its specificity is not known.

Study conclusions and caveats: Later analysis suggested most CMV-associated TCR beta chains were HLA-restricted. For most TCR sequences rarity was the rule, although some public TCRs occurred in many donors. Through in vitro validation, three CMV-associated chains were shown to be specific for CMV antigens.

The CDR3 has 16 residues. V was shortened by 4 bases and J by 0 bases, with 15 bases between the two germline ends. The V gene's germline CDR1 is LNHDA and CDR2 SQIVND (reference sequence). The rearrangement joins TRBV19 to TRBJ1-2, with D maybe TRBD1 (6 bases). This clonotype was obtained from a woman aged 40 to 50 in good health and CMV-seronegative. The sample comprised PBMCs. The CDR3 here is CASSTGAPIANYGYTF. The CDR3 coding sequence is TGTGCCAGTAGTACAGGGGCTCCGATAGCTAACTATGGCTACACCTTC.